This T cell receptor (beta chain) was sequenced during a study of blood T cells in healthy people across ages. Background on the study: Capture by template switching was about one barcoded beta molecule per two T cells.

Germline assignment: CDR1 SNHLY and CDR2 FYNNEI. The CDR3 extends over 15 amino acids. The use of a sample-barcoded 5' primer and a J-beta primer mix characterized a second PCR of roughly 7 to 12 cycles. TCRdb re-analysed the 5' RACE reads in MiXCR, keeping a single row per CDR3 protein. The sample lists around 650,000 distinct CDR3 sequences; approximately 29% were seen once. For this clonotype: The junction departs from the called germline gene at one end, perhaps through a read error.

This receptor was obtained from a woman at least 80 years old in good health. The V call is TRBV2, the J call TRBJ1-4; D may be TRBD1 (5 bases). Sequencing input: blood. For the CDR3, the DNA is TGTACCAGCAGGGAGTCGAGGGGAGGGAATGAAAAACTGTTTTTT. It yields the protein CTSRESRGGNEKLFF.